The present T cell receptor beta chain was sequenced within a study of Tregs in tolerant kidney transplant recipients. Regulatory T cells were sorted from thawed PBMCs rested overnight at 37°C with 200 IU/ml IL-2. Clones were sequenced by immunoSEQ multiplex PCR, and TCRdb holds only the in-frame ones, with some missing. Here the sample spans over 50,000 clones, approximately 83% being singletons. Germline CDR1 is SGHTA and CDR2 is FQGNSA. The CDR3 totals 13 residues. Trimming took off 4 bases at V and 6 bases at J, with 10 bases between the two ends. This TCR was recovered from a human donor who received a combined kidney and bone marrow transplant. V gene TRBV7-2 combines with J gene TRBJ1-5; D unresolved. The starting material was Tregs from blood, obtained before the transplant. CDR3 DNA sequence: TGTGCCAGCAGCTGGGGTACGGGTCAGCCCCAGCATTTT. It translates to CASSWGTGQPQHF. Using reference TRBV7-2 and TRBJ1-5 for the parts outside the CDR3, the full variable domain is GAGVSQSPSNKVTEKGKDVELRCDPISGHTALYWYRQSLGQGLEFLIYFQGNSAPDKSGLPSDRFSAERTGGSVSTLTIQRTQQEDSAVYLCASSWGTGQPQHFGDGTRLSIL.